These 25 T cell receptor beta chains originate from one sample sequenced in a study of CD8 T cells in ankylosing spondylitis (dated by TCRdb to the late 2010s). Library creation used 5' RACE. The run used an Illumina HiSeq 2500. Using fastp trimming at Q25 and MiXCR clonotype assembly, TCRdb reanalyzed the public sequencing data and kept in-frame beta chains. Every CDR3 protein is listed once, alongside the most common genes and DNA of its rows. Here the sample has about 220,000 distinct CDR3 sequences; 7.3% occur a single time. Jointly, the top ten make up 11% to 15% of the sample. The antigens for these receptors are not known. Study-level results and caveats: A TCR beta motif of several highly homologous amino acid variants appeared characteristic of blood from ankylosing spondylitis patients.

The sample consisted of blood, either unsorted or a sorted T cell fraction (not recorded which). The receptors originated from a male donor with ankylosing spondylitis.

This clonotype was recorded many times. The V gene is TRBV6-1, the J gene TRBJ2-7; 7 positions match TRBD1. This CDR3 has 16 residues. V lost 3 bases to trimming and J lost 2 bases; unmatched junction nucleotides: 10. Germline V CDR1 and CDR2: MNHNS, SASEGT. Written as DNA, the CDR3 is TGTGCCAGCAGTGATCCGACAGGGATAAGGACCTACGAGCAGTACTTC. It translates to CASSDPTGIRTYEQYF.

Many counts were recorded for this clonotype. The chain is built from TRBV5-6 and TRBJ2-7; 9 bases align to TRBD1. In germline, CDR1 is SGHDT, CDR2 YYEEEE. The CDR3 covers 16 residues. Trimming took 4 bases from V and 1 from J; bases not matched to a gene: 9. The CDR3 is CASSNAGTGRSYEQYF. DNA for the CDR3: TGTGCCAGCAGCAACGCCGGGACAGGGAGATCCTACGAGCAGTACTTC.

This clonotype occurred many times. This chain links TRBV4-3 with TRBJ2-1, with TRBD2 matching 11 bases. Germline-derived CDR1 and CDR2 are LGHNA and YSLEER. With 1 base clipped from V and 2 bases from J, the junction kept 7 bases outside the gene matches. CDR3 size: 18 residues. CDR3 sequence reads: CASSQAFSGRGPYNEQFF. The CDR3 DNA reads as TGCGCCAGCAGCCAAGCCTTTAGCGGGAGGGGACCCTACAATGAGCAGTTCTTC.

The V call is TRBV10-3, the J call TRBJ1-2; 7 nucleotides agree with TRBD1. The CDR3 is made up of 16 amino acids. Trimming at V came to 4 bases and at J to 2 bases, leaving 10 bases not matched to a gene. Germline loops: CDR1 ENHRY, CDR2 SYGVKD. DNA of the CDR3: TGTGCCATCAGTGGAGGGCGAGACAGGGACAACTATGGCTACACCTTC. This codes for CAISGGRDRDNYGYTF.

This clonotype has a count of ten or more. This rearrangement joins TRBV9 to TRBJ2-3, with D uncertain. Germline CDR1 reads SGDLS; CDR2 reads YYNGEE. Deletions cut 0 bases from V and 2 bases from J, with 13 bases between. The CDR3 is made up of 16 amino acids. The DNA of the CDR3 is TGTGCCAGCAGCGTAGGTAGCTACACCTACACAGATACGCAGTATTTT. It yields the protein CASSVGSYTYTDTQYF.

The CDR3: CASAPVNTGELFF. The CDR3 DNA reads as TGTGCCAGCGCTCCAGTAAACACCGGGGAGCTGTTTTTT. The chain has TRBV6-1 and TRBJ2-2; D uncertain. The CDR3 contains 13 residues. CDR1 MNHNS and CDR2 SASEGT come from the germline V gene. The V and J ends lost 8 bases and 2 bases respectively, with 9 bases between them.

This clonotype was seen at least ten times. The rearrangement joins TRBV7-9 to TRBJ2-7; D gene unclear. There are 14 residues in the CDR3. V gave up 5 bases and J gave up 1 base, with 12 bases separating them. Germline CDR1 reads SEHNR; CDR2 reads FQNEAQ (reference sequence). CDR3 region: CASSRSLVSYEQYF. DNA for the CDR3: TGTGCCAGCAGCCGGTCGTTGGTATCCTACGAGCAGTACTTC.

This clonotype has a count of ten or more. The chain links TRBV29-1 to TRBJ1-2; D gene uncertain. V was clipped by 2 bases and J by 5 bases, with 15 bases between them. The length of the CDR3 is 14 residues. Germline-derived CDR1 and CDR2 are SQVTM and ANQGSEA. The CDR3, as DNA: TGCAGCGTTGAAACAGTTAAGACCCTGTATGGCTACACCTTC. This translates into CSVETVKTLYGYTF.

This clonotype was counted many times. The gene calls are TRBV7-9 and TRBJ2-3; D not certain. CDR1 is SEHNR, CDR2 FQNEAQ, per germline (reference sequence). There are 14 residues in the CDR3. V was trimmed by 4 bases and J by 3 bases, leaving 11 bases between them. CDR3 in amino acids: CASSSTEATDTQYF. In DNA, the CDR3 is TGTGCCAGCAGCTCCACAGAGGCAACAGATACGCAGTATTTT.

This clonotype appeared many times. The V and J genes are TRBV24-1 and TRBJ2-2; no definite D call. The germline CDR1 and CDR2 sequences are KGHDR and SFDVKD. V lost 5 bases, J lost 0 bases, and 6 bases lay in between. The CDR3 is 14 residues long. CDR3 protein: CATSGLPNTGELFF. The CDR3 DNA follows: TGTGCCACCAGTGGTTTACCGAACACCGGGGAGCTGTTTTTT.

The chain is built from TRBV29-1 and TRBJ2-7, with a possible D match to TRBD1 (7 bases). In germline, CDR1 is SQVTM, CDR2 ANQGSEA. V was trimmed by 2 bases and J by 2 bases, leaving 13 bases between them. The CDR3 runs 14 residues. Here the CDR3 DNA reads TGCAGCGTTGAACAGGGGGAGGCAACCTACGAGCAGTACTTC. Its protein product is CSVEQGEATYEQYF.

Ten or more counts support this clonotype. This chain connects TRBV6-5 to TRBJ2-1; D perhaps matches TRBD2 (5 bases). This CDR3 contains 14 residues. CDR1 is MNHEY, CDR2 SVGAGI, per germline. The V end was cut by 4 bases, the J end by 4 bases, with 11 bases between. The DNA of the CDR3 is TGTGCCAGCAGTTTTTACCGGGAATACAATGAGCAGTTCTTC. Amino acid sequence: CASSFYREYNEQFF.

The genes are TRBV14 and TRBJ2-7; D is possibly TRBD1 (5 bases). The V and J ends lost 2 bases and 5 bases respectively, with 16 bases between them. Germline-derived CDR1 and CDR2 are SGHDN and FVKESK. This CDR3 spans 15 amino acids. CDR3 residues: CASSQSGTGLDEQYF. In nucleotides, the CDR3 is TGTGCCAGCAGCCAATCTGGTACAGGCTTAGACGAGCAGTACTTC.

The chain has TRBV7-2 and TRBJ2-3; D is possibly TRBD2 (5 bases). CDR1 and CDR2 (germline): SGHTA, FQGNSA. V was clipped by 2 bases and J by 1 base, with 10 bases between them. This CDR3 region has 15 residues. CDR3 loop: CASSLKRERTDTQYF. The CDR3 coding sequence is TGTGCCAGCAGCTTAAAAAGGGAGCGCACAGATACGCAGTATTTT.

This clonotype was observed at least ten times. This chain connects TRBV27 to TRBJ2-7; 7 bases line up with TRBD1. The CDR3 runs to 14 residues. Trimming cost V 8 bases and J 2 bases; bases outside gene matches: 9. The V gene's germline CDR1 is MNHEY and CDR2 SMNVEV (reference sequence). The CDR3 DNA reads TGTGCCAGCGGTGAGGGGGCAACTCCCTACGAGCAGTACTTC. It yields the protein CASGEGATPYEQYF.

The sample holds a few counts of this clonotype. The gene calls are TRBV20-1 and TRBJ1-5; perhaps TRBD1 as D (6 bases). Between the trimmed V and J ends, which lost 6 bases and 4 bases, there was a span of 16 bases. Germline V gene sequence: CDR1 DFQATT, CDR2 SNEGSKA (reference sequence). The CDR3 has 14 residues. For the CDR3, the DNA is TGCAGTGCCACCAGGGGCAGGGGAAATCAGCCCCAGCATTTT. Translated, it gives CSATRGRGNQPQHF.

A few counts support this clonotype. The chain joins TRBV6-1 to TRBJ2-7; TRBD1 agrees at 8 bases. J lost 2 bases, V lost 5 bases, and 8 bases had no gene match. The CDR3 covers 15 residues. The germline V gene encodes CDR1 MNHNS and CDR2 SASEGT. This CDR3 reads CASSRLTGATYEQYF. The CDR3 DNA is TGTGCCAGCAGTCGACTGACAGGGGCGACCTACGAGCAGTACTTC.

This clonotype occurred a few times. The genes are TRBV4-3 and TRBJ2-1; either TRBD1 or TRBD2 may fit D (5 bases each). The germline V and J ends were trimmed by 1 base and 0 bases, with 7 bases remaining between them. The CDR3 contains 15 residues. Germline V gene lookup returns CDR1 LGHNA and CDR2 YSLEER. As DNA, the CDR3 is TGCGCCAGCAGCCAAGGGGGGAGCTCCTACAATGAGCAGTTCTTC. This codes for CASSQGGSSYNEQFF.

This clonotype was seen at least ten times. The V gene is TRBV6-2 or TRBV6-3, the J gene TRBJ2-3; 12 nucleotides line up with TRBD2. The CDR3 extends over 17 amino acids. The ends lost 6 bases at V and 5 bases at J; junction bases unmatched: 12. Germline CDR1 and CDR2: MNHEY and SVGEGT. The CDR3 is CASRVLPGLAGRDTQYF. CDR3 DNA: TGTGCCAGCAGGGTACTACCAGGACTAGCGGGGAGAGATACGCAGTATTTT.

At least ten counts were recorded for this clonotype. V and J are TRBV27 and TRBJ2-1, with D uncertain. The germline V gene encodes CDR1 MNHEY and CDR2 SMNVEV (reference sequence). The CDR3 sequence is 13 residues long. The V end was cut by 2 bases, the J end by 9 bases, with 11 bases between. DNA for the CDR3: TGTGCCAGCAGTTTAGCGGCTTTTTCTGAGCAGTTCTTC. Protein product: CASSLAAFSEQFF.

This clonotype was observed many times. The gene calls are TRBV7-2 and TRBJ1-1; 7 bases agree with TRBD1. CDR1 and CDR2 (germline): SGHTA, FQGNSA. The CDR3 spans 13 residues. J gave up 7 bases and V 2 bases, and 4 bases lay outside the gene matches. The CDR3 loop reads CASSLRQGNEAFF. For the CDR3, the DNA is TGTGCCAGCAGCTTACGACAGGGAAATGAAGCTTTCTTT.

This clonotype was counted ten times or more. The DNA for the CDR3 is TGTGCCAGCAGCACGGGACAGGGACCGGACAATGAGCAGTTCTTC. The encoded protein is CASSTGQGPDNEQFF. V is TRBV7-6 and J is TRBJ2-1; 9 nucleotides align to TRBD1. Germline CDR1 and CDR2: SGHVS and FNYEAQ. The V segment lost 5 bases and the J segment 5 bases; nucleotides outside the gene matches: 7. CDR3 length equals 15 residues.

Only one count was recorded for this clonotype. The genes are TRBV6-1 and TRBJ1-1; 7 bases are shared with TRBD1. The trim removed 5 bases at V and 7 bases at J, leaving 10 bases unmatched. The germline CDR1 and CDR2 sequences are MNHNS and SASEGT. This CDR3 contains 14 residues. This CDR3 reads CASSPRDSQLEAFF. The CDR3 coding sequence is TGTGCCAGCAGTCCCCGGGACAGTCAACTTGAAGCTTTCTTT.

This sequence joins TRBV10-1 and TRBJ2-1; 7 bases line up with TRBD2. The CDR3 spans 15 residues. V was clipped by 4 bases and J by 2 bases; unmatched bases: 5. The germline gives CDR1 WNHNN, CDR2 SYGVQD (reference sequence). This CDR3 reads CASSGKRETYNEQFF. The CDR3 coding sequence is TGCGCCAGCAGTGGGAAGCGGGAAACCTACAATGAGCAGTTCTTC.

In this sample, this clonotype turned up many times. This chain connects TRBV12-3 or TRBV12-4 to TRBJ2-5; TRBD2 matches 11 bases. CDR3 size: 16 residues. Trimming cost V 6 bases and J 10 bases; bases outside gene matches: 16. This CDR3 reads CASRSSSGTSGVLQYF. CDR3 nucleotides: TGTGCCAGCAGATCATCCTCGGGGACTAGCGGAGTCCTCCAGTACTTC.